These 25 T cell receptor beta chains originate from one sample sequenced in a study of blood T cell repertoires in COVID-19. The repertoire was sequenced with immunoSEQ multiplex PCR; TCRdb's copy has only in-frame clones and lacks some. The sample contains about 200,000 clones, about 88% of which appear only once. Sequencing was performed on peripheral blood. The receptors come from a man aged 45-65 years with COVID-19, enrolled during active disease.

CDR3 amino acids: CASSPRPGTEMGYTF. The CDR3 nucleotides read TGTGCCAGTAGCCCGAGACCCGGGACAGAAATGGGCTACACCTTC. V is TRBV19 and J is TRBJ1-2, with 7 bases lining up with TRBD1. The CDR3 spans 15 residues. With 6 bases clipped from V and 8 bases from J, the junction kept 15 bases outside the gene matches. Looked up from germline, CDR1 is LNHDA and CDR2 is SQIVND (reference sequence).

This chain links TRBV9 with TRBJ2-1; TRBD1 might be the D (6 bases). This CDR3 comprises 14 residues. V shed 0 bases and J shed 3 bases, with 7 bases lying between them. Germline values: CDR1 SGDLS, CDR2 YYNGEE. CDR3 region: CASSVGGGYNEQFF. CDR3 in DNA: TGTGCCAGCAGCGTAGGAGGGGGCTACAATGAGCAGTTCTTC. The entire variable domain, with the rest obtained from reference TRBV9 and TRBJ2-1, is as follows: DSGVTQTPKHLITATGQRVTLRCSPRSGDLSVYWYQQSLDQGLQFLIQYYNGEERAKGNILERFSAQQFPDLHSELNLSSLELGDSALYFCASSVGGGYNEQFFGPGTRLTVL.

CDR3 loop: CASSYSGQGSTDTQYF. CDR3 DNA: TGTGCCAGCAGTTACTCGGGACAGGGCAGCACAGATACGCAGTATTTT. The rearrangement links TRBV6-6 to TRBJ2-3; 9 positions agree with TRBD1. J was trimmed by 0 bases and V by 0 bases; bases with no gene match: 1. CDR1 MNHNY and CDR2 SVGAGI come from the germline V gene (reference sequence). This CDR3 has 16 amino acids.

This sequence joins TRBV19 and TRBJ2-6; the D gene is possibly TRBD2 (6 bases). Trimming pared 5 bases from V and 4 bases from J, leaving 18 bases between. The CDR3 runs 17 residues. Germline V gene data show CDR1 as LNHDA and CDR2 as SQIVND (reference sequence). CDR3 loop: CASSLGFAAGGANVLTF. The CDR3 DNA follows: TGTGCCAGTAGTCTGGGTTTTGCCGCGGGGGGGGCCAACGTCCTGACTTTC.

V and J are TRBV24-1 and TRBJ2-1; weak D call: TRBD1 (5 bases). This CDR3 contains 15 residues. Germline CDR1 KGHDR, CDR2 SFDVKD. The V and J ends lost 5 bases and 0 bases respectively, with 10 bases between them. CDR3: CATSAGDSSYNEQFF. For the CDR3, the DNA is TGTGCCACCAGTGCTGGAGACAGCTCCTACAATGAGCAGTTCTTC.

The chain uses TRBV6-5 and TRBJ2-7, with D maybe TRBD2 (6 bases). CDR3 length: 14 amino acids. V was cut by 2 bases and J by 4 bases, with 12 bases left in between. Germline CDR1 MNHEY, CDR2 SVGAGI. The DNA for the CDR3 is TGTGCCAGCAGTTACCGTACGGGGAGGTACGAGCAGTACTTC. Residues: CASSYRTGRYEQYF.

The rearrangement joins TRBV11-2 to TRBJ2-2, with D perhaps TRBD2 (6 bases). The CDR3 spans 14 residues. Trimming cost V 5 bases and J 6 bases, with 13 bases left between them. Germline V gene sequence: CDR1 SGHAT, CDR2 FQNNGV. The CDR3 loop is CASSPRLDPGELFF. DNA of the CDR3: TGTGCCAGCAGCCCGAGACTAGATCCCGGGGAGCTGTTTTTT.

V and J are TRBV30 and TRBJ2-6; 13 positions agree with TRBD2. The CDR3 extends over 18 amino acids. V was clipped by 4 bases and J by 1 base; unmatched bases: 7. CDR1 is GTSNPN, CDR2 SVGIG, per germline (reference sequence). CDR3 sequence (DNA): TGTGCCTGGACTGGATGGGGACTAGCGGGATCTGGGGCCAACGTCCTGACTTTC. As protein: CAWTGWGLAGSGANVLTF.

This chain links TRBV15 with TRBJ2-1, with D perhaps matching TRBD1 (7 bases). V was shortened by 3 bases and J by 6 bases, with 18 bases between the two germline ends. The CDR3 has 16 residues. CDR1 is LNHNV, CDR2 YYDKDF, per germline (reference sequence). For the CDR3, the DNA is TGTGCCACCAGCAGCTATGACAGGGAGGTGAGCAATGAGCAGTTCTTC. Amino acids: CATSSYDREVSNEQFF.

The chain couples TRBV27 to TRBJ1-5, with D uncertain. CDR1 and CDR2 from the germline V gene are MNHEY and SMNVEV (reference sequence). The CDR3 consists of 14 residues. Trimming left V 5 bases short and J 5 bases short, with 13 bases between. The CDR3 sequence: CASSREGGYQPQHF. In nucleotides, the CDR3 is TGTGCCAGCAGTCGGGAGGGCGGGTATCAGCCCCAGCATTTT.

The rearrangement uses TRBV27 and TRBJ2-7, with a tentative D call TRBD1 (5 bases). V gave up 4 bases and J gave up 4 bases, with 14 bases separating them. This CDR3 has 14 amino acids. Germline V gene lookup returns CDR1 MNHEY and CDR2 SMNVEV (reference sequence). This chain's CDR3 is CASSWAGKGYEQYF. DNA of the CDR3: TGTGCCAGCAGTTGGGCAGGGAAGGGGTACGAGCAGTACTTC.

The gene calls are TRBV19 and TRBJ2-7; 8 bases agree with TRBD1. After removal of 5 bases from V and 5 bases from J, the junction contained 14 bases not matched to a gene. Germline CDR1 is LNHDA and CDR2 is SQIVND (reference sequence). The CDR3 has 16 residues. CDR3 region: CASSAYTGTGPHEQYF. CDR3 sequence (DNA): TGTGCCAGTAGTGCCTACACCGGGACAGGTCCCCACGAGCAGTACTTC. The variable domain in full, with the rest retrieved from reference TRBV19 and TRBJ2-7, is DGGITQSPKYLFRKEGQNVTLSCEQNLNHDAMYWYRQDPGQGLRLIYYSQIVNDFQKGDIAEGYSVSREKKESFPLTVTSAQKNPTAFYLCASSAYTGTGPHEQYFGPGTRLTVT.

This rearrangement joins TRBV5-1 to TRBJ2-5, with 12 positions matching TRBD2. Looked up from germline, CDR1 is SGHRS and CDR2 is YFSETQ. Unmatched junction bases numbered 9, after V lost 4 bases and J lost 5 bases. This CDR3 has 16 amino acids. CDR3 DNA: TGCGCCAGCAGCGTGGCCCTAGCGGGGGGGGGCGAGACCCAGTACTTC. Protein sequence: CASSVALAGGGETQYF.

The rearrangement joins TRBV5-8 to TRBJ2-1; the match to TRBD2 covers 7 bases. This CDR3 contains 16 residues. Trimming at V came to 4 bases and at J to 6 bases, leaving 13 bases not matched to a gene. CDR1 and CDR2 (germline): SGHTS, YDEGEE. CDR3 in DNA: TGTGCCAGCAGCCACCAACCAGCGGGGATAGGCAATGAGCAGTTCTTC. Translation gives CASSHQPAGIGNEQFF.

J is TRBJ2-5 and V is TRBV7-9; TRBD1 aligns across 8 bases. V lost 5 bases, J lost 1 base, and 6 bases stayed unmatched. The CDR3 has 15 amino acids. Germline lookup yields CDR1 SEHNR and CDR2 FQNEAQ (reference sequence). The chain's CDR3 is CASSARTGRQETQYF. The CDR3 nucleotides read TGTGCCAGCAGCGCGCGGACAGGGCGCCAAGAGACCCAGTACTTC. The full variable domain, its missing parts supplied by reference TRBV7-9 and TRBJ2-5, is DTGVSQNPRHKITKRGQNVTFRCDPISEHNRLYWYRQTLGQGPEFLTYFQNEAQLEKSRLLSDRFSAERPKGSFSTLEIQRTEQGDSAMYLCASSARTGRQETQYFGPGTRLLVL.

The count of this clone is one. The chain recombines TRBV9 with TRBJ2-1; D might be TRBD2 (6 bases). V was clipped by 4 bases and J by 7 bases, with 18 bases between them. Per germline, CDR1 SGDLS and CDR2 YYNGEE. This CDR3 spans 15 amino acids. The CDR3 DNA reads as TGTGCCAGCAGCCCCCGGGGGTGGGACGAAAATGAGCAGTTCTTC. It yields the protein CASSPRGWDENEQFF. The full variable domain, its missing parts supplied by reference TRBV9 and TRBJ2-1, is DSGVTQTPKHLITATGQRVTLRCSPRSGDLSVYWYQQSLDQGLQFLIQYYNGEERAKGNILERFSAQQFPDLHSELNLSSLELGDSALYFCASSPRGWDENEQFFGPGTRLTVL.

The chain carries TRBV5-1 and TRBJ2-3; D is perhaps TRBD2 (6 bases). The ends were cut back, 2 bases at V and 1 base at J, with 11 bases in the middle. Germline V CDR1 and CDR2: SGHRS, YFSETQ. The CDR3 loop spans 15 amino acids. Here the CDR3 DNA reads TGCGCCAGCAGCTTCCCCCCGGGGGGCACAGATACGCAGTATTTT. As protein: CASSFPPGGTDTQYF.

V and J are TRBV5-1 and TRBJ2-7; D is uncertain. V was shortened by 4 bases and J by 2 bases, with 13 bases between the two germline ends. The CDR3 is 14 amino acids. Germline CDR1 is SGHRS and CDR2 is YFSETQ. As DNA, the CDR3 is TGCGCCAGCAGCCCCGCCGCAACTGCCTACGAGCAGTACTTC. This sequence encodes CASSPAATAYEQYF.

This clone came up a few times. The chain combines TRBV7-9 with TRBJ1-2; D is unclear. There are 13 residues in the CDR3. Looked up from germline, CDR1 is SEHNR and CDR2 is FQNEAQ (reference sequence). Deletions cut 5 bases from V and 7 bases from J, with 14 bases between. DNA for the CDR3: TGTGCCAGCAGCAGGCCAGGTCTTGGTGGCTACACCTTC. Amino acid sequence: CASSRPGLGGYTF.

V usage is TRBV5-1 and J usage is TRBJ2-5; perhaps TRBD2 as D (6 bases). Per germline, CDR1 SGHRS and CDR2 YFSETQ. This CDR3 is built from 13 residues. V gave up 4 bases and J gave up 9 bases, with 16 bases separating them. CDR3 DNA sequence: TGCGCCAGCAGCCCCGACTCGACGGGGGCCCAGTACTTC. It specifies CASSPDSTGAQYF.

The V and J genes are TRBV2 and TRBJ1-2, with D tentatively TRBD1 (5 bases). Germline CDR1 and CDR2: SNHLY and FYNNEI. The CDR3 length is 12 residues. V lost 5 bases, J lost 6 bases, and 10 bases lay in between. The CDR3 protein is CASSIGQNGYTF. As DNA, the CDR3 is TGTGCCAGCAGTATTGGACAAAATGGCTACACCTTC.

This clone appeared once. The V gene is TRBV7-9, the J gene TRBJ2-5; 7 nucleotides match TRBD1. This CDR3 comprises 16 residues. J lost 0 bases, V lost 4 bases, and 8 bases had no gene match. Germline CDR1 and CDR2: SEHNR and FQNEAQ (reference sequence). As DNA, the CDR3 is TGTGCCAGCAGCTCGAGAGGGGGCCTAGACCAAGAGACCCAGTACTTC. Its translation: CASSSRGGLDQETQYF.

For this clone: The same CDR3 arises from other DNA sequences in this sample as well. V usage is TRBV5-1 and J usage is TRBJ2-7; 7 nucleotides agree with TRBD2. There are 14 residues in the CDR3. CDR1 SGHRS and CDR2 YFSETQ come from the germline V gene. The V gene end was trimmed by 0 bases and the J gene end by 4 bases; junction bases not matched to a gene: 4. CDR3 loop: CASSLGGSSYEQYF. CDR3 nucleotides: TGCGCCAGCAGCTTGGGCGGGAGTAGTTACGAGCAGTACTTC. Combining the CDR3 with reference TRBV5-1 and TRBJ2-7 gives the whole variable domain KAGVTQTPRYLIKTRGQQVTLSCSPISGHRSVSWYQQTPGQGLQFLFEYFSETQRNKGNFPGRFSGRQFSNSRSEMNVSTLELGDSALYLCASSLGGSSYEQYFGPGTRLTVT.

The V gene is TRBV18, the J gene TRBJ2-1; TRBD1 might be the D (6 bases). Deletions cut 4 bases from V and 3 bases from J, with 16 bases between. The germline gives CDR1 KGHSH, CDR2 LQKENI. There are 16 residues in the CDR3. The CDR3 region has the DNA TGTGCCAGCTCACACAATGGACAGTCCTACTACAATGAGCAGTTCTTC. As protein: CASSHNGQSYYNEQFF.

The chain employs TRBV5-4 and TRBJ2-2, with D possibly TRBD1 on 6 matching bases. Germline CDR1 SGHNT, CDR2 YYREEE (reference sequence). The length of the CDR3 is 17 residues. Trimming removed 0 bases at V and 5 bases at J, with 17 bases between. The CDR3 region has the DNA TGTGCCAGCAGCTTGGGGGGGACAAGCCGGAGGACCGGGGAGCTGTTTTTT. It codes for CASSLGGTSRRTGELFF.